The T cell receptor (beta chain) under discussion was sequenced for a study of vaccination and CD4 T cells after COVID-19. Regarding the study as a whole: Convalescent patients displayed spike mono-reactivity in 304 of 307 vaccine-specific clones. Post-vaccination, and not before, a median roughly 86% of reactive clones appeared in convalescent patients. Median SARS-CoV-2-reactive clonotypes rose from roughly 22 to 38, not significantly.

Sequencing of cultured CD4+ T cell DNA used the Oncomine TCR Beta short-read assay. TCRdb ran MiXCR on the PCR reads and lists one entry per CDR3 protein. The data contain about 13,000 distinct CDR3 sequences, roughly 53% of them singletons. The germline gives CDR1 SSHAT, CDR2 FNYEAQ (reference sequence). The CDR3 sequence is 16 residues long. About this clonotype: The antigen is unknown. One end of the junction does not line up with germline, which may come from a read error.

Treatment of the sample: approximately 11-day PBMC culture with coronavirus spike peptide pools or control peptides (ViraFEST assay). The V and J genes are TRBV7-7 and TRBJ2-2, with 12 bases identical to TRBD2. The sample comprised CD4+ T cells from blood, cultured in vitro. The sequence was obtained from a human donor who had recovered from COVID-19. CDR3 sequence: CASSPLTSGRTGELFF. In DNA form, the CDR3 reads TGTGCTAGCAGCCCACTGACTAGCGGGAGAACCGGGGAGCTGTTTTTT.